The 25 T cell receptor beta chains listed next were all sequenced from one sample in a study of T cell responses to AZD1222 COVID-19 vaccine. The protocol was immunoSEQ multiplex PCR, while the TCRdb copy is restricted to in-frame clones and leaves out a portion. The table records tens of thousands of clones, 80% of them present only once. The sequenced sample was peripheral blood, obtained on day 0 of AZD1222 vaccination. The receptor source for this set is an adult in good health.

The chain combines TRBV29-1 with TRBJ2-2, with D possibly being TRBD1 (5 bases). The CDR3 consists of 14 residues. Germline V gene sequence: CDR1 SQVTM, CDR2 ANQGSEA. The V gene lost 4 bases and the J gene lost 0 bases, with 9 bases spanning the gap. The CDR3 sequence is CSVATAPNTGELFF. In nucleotides, the CDR3 is TGCAGCGTTGCGACAGCTCCGAACACCGGGGAGCTGTTTTTT.

The chain has TRBV30 and TRBJ1-6; unclear D gene. Trimming shortened V by 8 bases and J by 6 bases, and 20 bases separated the two germline ends. The CDR3 spans 15 residues. Germline V lookup: CDR1 GTSNPN, CDR2 SVGIG (reference sequence). The CDR3 DNA follows: TGTGCCAGTTCGTTCGGTGTATTTGGTAATTCACCCCTCCACTTT. Residues: CASSFGVFGNSPLHF.

This chain links TRBV4-1 with TRBJ1-2; D gene unclear. The length of the CDR3 is 16 residues. The germline V gene encodes CDR1 MGHRA and CDR2 YSYEKL. Trimming took off 0 bases at V and 3 bases at J, with 14 bases between the two ends. CDR3 loop: CASSQDQSKQYYGYTF. The CDR3 DNA reads TGCGCCAGCAGCCAAGATCAGAGCAAGCAATACTATGGCTACACCTTC.

The chain couples TRBV14 to TRBJ1-6; the D gene is possibly TRBD1 (5 bases). The CDR3 is 15 residues long. The V and J ends lost 1 base and 6 bases respectively, with 10 bases between them. Per germline, CDR1 SGHDN and CDR2 FVKESK. The chain's CDR3 is CASSQAGFGNSPLHF. DNA of the CDR3: TGTGCCAGCAGCCAAGCAGGGTTTGGTAATTCACCCCTCCACTTT.

The chain has TRBV4-3 and TRBJ1-1; 8 bases match TRBD1. Trimming removed 0 bases from V and 3 bases from J; junction bases left unmatched: 0. CDR1 LGHNA and CDR2 YSLEER come from the germline V gene. The CDR3 contains 14 residues. CDR3 in DNA: TGCGCCAGCAGCCAAGACAGGGGGCACACTGAAGCTTTCTTT. This gives the protein CASSQDRGHTEAFF.

The V and J genes are TRBV19 and TRBJ2-5, with 8 bases identical to TRBD2. The CDR3 loop spans 13 amino acids. Germline V gene lookup returns CDR1 LNHDA and CDR2 SQIVND (reference sequence). V was pared by 6 bases and J by 7 bases, with 7 bases of the junction left unmatched. The CDR3 region has the DNA TGTGCCAGTAGCGGGGGGGCGGAGGGGACCCAGTACTTC. Protein sequence: CASSGGAEGTQYF. Filled out from reference TRBV19 and TRBJ2-5, the complete variable domain reads DGGITQSPKYLFRKEGQNVTLSCEQNLNHDAMYWYRQDPGQGLRLIYYSQIVNDFQKGDIAEGYSVSREKKESFPLTVTSAQKNPTAFYLCASSGGAEGTQYFGPGTRLLVL.

This chain joins TRBV7-9 and TRBJ1-6; D call uncertain. The CDR3 covers 15 residues. Between the trimmed V and J ends, which lost 8 bases and 6 bases, there was a span of 17 bases. CDR1 is SEHNR and CDR2 is FQNEAQ in the germline V gene (reference sequence). CDR3 residues: CASESPGVRNSPLHF. The CDR3, as DNA: TGTGCCAGCGAGTCTCCTGGGGTTCGTAATTCACCCCTCCACTTT.

The chain recombines TRBV7-9 with TRBJ1-1; 9 nucleotides line up with TRBD1. V shed 5 bases and J 4 bases; nucleotides not matched to a gene: 5. The CDR3 runs to 14 residues. Per germline, CDR1 SEHNR and CDR2 FQNEAQ (reference sequence). The CDR3 sequence is CASSETGGSTEAFF. The CDR3 DNA reads TGTGCCAGCAGCGAGACAGGGGGGAGCACTGAAGCTTTCTTT.

CDR3 loop: CASSKKTTGETEAFF. The CDR3 region has the DNA TGTGCCAGCAGCAAGAAAACGACAGGGGAAACTGAAGCTTTCTTT. The gene calls are TRBV3-1 (or the pseudogene TRBV3-2) and TRBJ1-1, with 8 bases lining up with TRBD1. Germline V lookup: CDR1 LGHDT, CDR2 YNNKEL (reference sequence). The CDR3 spans 15 residues. The V segment lost 5 bases and the J segment 5 bases; nucleotides outside the gene matches: 10.

Only a few counts were recorded for this clone. Other nucleotide sequences from this sample produce the same CDR3. The chain combines TRBV7-9 with TRBJ2-5; 9 bases align to TRBD1. Germline values: CDR1 SEHNR, CDR2 FQNEAQ (reference sequence). The junction had 4 bases not matched to a gene; V was cut back by 1 base and J by 4 bases. This CDR3 is 15 amino acids long. The CDR3 here is CASSLGQGGRETQYF. The CDR3, as DNA: TGTGCCAGCAGCTTAGGACAGGGGGGAAGAGAGACCCAGTACTTC.

This clone has just a few counts. The CDR3, as DNA: TGTGCCAGCAGCCGTAGTCGGAGTTTTGAAGCTTTCTTT. As protein: CASSRSRSFEAFF. The chain couples TRBV7-9 to TRBJ1-1; no firm D call. Trimming removed 5 bases from V and 7 bases from J, with 14 bases in between. This CDR3 has 13 amino acids. CDR1 is SEHNR, CDR2 FQNEAQ, per germline (reference sequence).

This chain joins TRBV12-3 or TRBV12-4 and TRBJ1-1; no firm D call. With 6 bases removed from V and 10 bases from J, the gap between germline ends came to 15 bases. The CDR3 length is 12 residues. CDR3 DNA sequence: TGTGCCAGCAGAGATACGCCCTTACGAGCTTTCTTT. This gives the protein CASRDTPLRAFF.

This clone was observed once. The chain is built from TRBV7-9 and TRBJ2-1; no reliable D call. The V end lost 6 bases, the J end lost 2 bases, and 11 bases lay between the germline ends. The germline gives CDR1 SEHNR, CDR2 FQNEAQ (reference sequence). The length of the CDR3 is 14 residues. CDR3 DNA: TGTGCCAGCAGTCCCTTGGGGACCTACAATGAGCAGTTCTTC. Translation gives CASSPLGTYNEQFF.

The rearrangement uses TRBV19 and TRBJ1-1, with TRBD1 matching over 9 bases. The length of the CDR3 is 15 residues. The germline gives CDR1 LNHDA, CDR2 SQIVND (reference sequence). V was clipped by 5 bases and J by 2 bases; unmatched bases: 6. CDR3 nucleotides: TGTGCCAGTAGTCTTACAGGGGGCGGAAACACTGAAGCTTTCTTT. This codes for CASSLTGGGNTEAFF.

This chain links TRBV7-3 with TRBJ2-5; D perhaps matches TRBD2 (7 bases). V dropped 0 bases and J dropped 4 bases, with 12 bases sitting between them. This CDR3 region has 15 residues. CDR1 is SGHTA and CDR2 is FQGTGA in the germline V gene. The CDR3 loop reads CASSLTGGRGETQYF. CDR3 sequence (DNA): TGTGCCAGCAGCTTAACGGGGGGGCGTGGAGAGACCCAGTACTTC. The full variable domain, rest sourced from reference TRBV7-3 and TRBJ2-5, is GAGVSQTPSNKVTEKGKYVELRCDPISGHTALYWYRQSLGQGPEFLIYFQGTGAADDSGLPNDRFFAVRPEGSVSTLKIQRTERGDSAVYLCASSLTGGRGETQYFGPGTRLLVL.

J is TRBJ1-1 and V is TRBV10-1; 8 positions match TRBD1. The CDR3 consists of 15 residues. J gave up 0 bases and V 3 bases, and 3 bases lay outside the gene matches. Germline V CDR1 and CDR2: WNHNN, SYGVQD (reference sequence). The CDR3 loop reads CASSDGQGMNTEAFF. The CDR3 DNA reads as TGCGCCAGCAGTGACGGACAGGGCATGAACACTGAAGCTTTCTTT.

The chain employs TRBV18 and TRBJ2-2, with D possibly TRBD1 on 5 matching bases. V gave up 2 bases and J gave up 7 bases, with 14 bases separating them. There are 15 residues in the CDR3. Germline V gene sequence: CDR1 KGHSH, CDR2 LQKENI. The CDR3 loop is CASSPSPARVGELFF. CDR3 nucleotide sequence: TGTGCCAGCTCACCAAGTCCGGCCAGGGTCGGGGAGCTGTTTTTT.

This chain links TRBV3-1 (or the pseudogene TRBV3-2) with TRBJ1-6; D unclear. CDR3 size: 14 residues. Germline CDR1 and CDR2: LGHDT and YNNKEL (reference sequence). V was clipped by 2 bases and J by 5 bases, with 7 bases between them. The CDR3 here is CASSQRENNSPLHF. The DNA for the CDR3 is TGTGCCAGCAGCCAAAGGGAAAATAATTCACCCCTCCACTTT.

The V and J genes are TRBV30 and TRBJ2-3; D not resolved. Germline V lookup: CDR1 GTSNPN, CDR2 SVGIG (reference sequence). Trimming cost V 5 bases and J 0 bases, with 12 bases left between them. This CDR3 contains 14 residues. Here the CDR3 DNA reads TGTGCCTGGTGTATTTCCCATAGCACAGATACGCAGTATTTT. It specifies CAWCISHSTDTQYF.

The sample holds one count of this clone. The chain joins TRBV11-3 to TRBJ2-3; TRBD2 aligns across 12 bases. The junction had 7 bases not matched to a gene; V was cut back by 5 bases and J by 1 base. The V gene's germline CDR1 is SGHNT and CDR2 YENEEA. This CDR3 has 17 residues. The CDR3: CASSARTSGAGTDTQYF. The CDR3 DNA sequence: TGTGCCAGCAGCGCACGGACTAGCGGGGCCGGCACAGATACGCAGTATTTT.

The J gene is TRBJ1-2, the V gene TRBV1; the D call of TRBD1 is as the table states it, not checked on the DNA. TRBV1 is a pseudogene locus. The CDR3 spans 14 residues. The CDR3 DNA reads TGCACCAGCAGCCATGACAGGGTTTCGGATGGCTACACCTTC. It translates to CTSSHDRVSDGYTF.

The rearrangement joins TRBV6-5 to TRBJ2-1; 7 positions match TRBD2. CDR1 and CDR2 from the germline V gene are MNHEY and SVGAGI. CDR3 size: 14 residues. Trimming at V came to 6 bases and at J to 2 bases, leaving 4 bases not matched to a gene. The CDR3 loop is CASRGGVPYNEQFF. Here the CDR3 DNA reads TGTGCCAGCAGGGGGGGGGTCCCCTACAATGAGCAGTTCTTC.

The chain is built from TRBV10-3 and TRBJ1-3; D perhaps matches TRBD1 (6 bases). CDR3 length: 14 amino acids. Trimming cost V 8 bases and J 1 base, with 12 bases left between them. The germline V gene has CDR1 ENHRY and CDR2 SYGVKD. The DNA of the CDR3 is TGTGCCATCCGGCCGGGGGCGTCTGGAAACACCATATATTTT. It is translated as CAIRPGASGNTIYF.

V gene TRBV19 combines with J gene TRBJ1-1; D gene unclear. The CDR3 length is 15 residues. V lost 1 base to trimming and J lost 5 bases, with 14 bases between them. CDR1 and CDR2 (germline): LNHDA, SQIVND (reference sequence). The CDR3 sequence is CASSIGAGFRTEAFF. DNA of the CDR3: TGTGCCAGTAGTATAGGGGCCGGGTTTCGGACTGAAGCTTTCTTT.

CDR3 protein: CASSHDRVNTEAFF. The CDR3 nucleotides are TGTGCCAGCAGTCATGACAGGGTGAACACTGAAGCTTTCTTT. The chain has TRBV6-5 and TRBJ1-1, with 7 positions matching TRBD1. V dropped 5 bases and J dropped 0; count of bases not matched to a gene: 3. Per the germline V gene, CDR1 is MNHEY and CDR2 is SVGAGI. The CDR3 runs to 14 residues.